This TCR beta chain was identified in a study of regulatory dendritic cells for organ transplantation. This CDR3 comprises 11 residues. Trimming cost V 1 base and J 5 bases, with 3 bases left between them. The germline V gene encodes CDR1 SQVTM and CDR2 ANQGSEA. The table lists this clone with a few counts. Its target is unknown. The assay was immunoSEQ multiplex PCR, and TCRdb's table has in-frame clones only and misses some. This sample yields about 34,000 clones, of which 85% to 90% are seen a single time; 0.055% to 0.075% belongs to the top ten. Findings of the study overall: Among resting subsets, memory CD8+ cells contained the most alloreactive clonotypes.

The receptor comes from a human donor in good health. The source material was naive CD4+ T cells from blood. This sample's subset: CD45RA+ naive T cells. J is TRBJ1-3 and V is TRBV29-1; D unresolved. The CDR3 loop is CSVEARNTIYF. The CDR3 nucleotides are TGCAGCGTTGAAGCAAGAAACACCATATATTTT.